This T cell receptor (beta chain) was profiled in a study of blood T cell repertoires in COVID-19. Study information: Collection of acute and convalescent COVID-19 samples took place in the United States, Italy and Spain.

Germline V CDR1 and CDR2: SGHRS, YFSETQ. The CDR3 spans 14 residues. V dropped 3 bases and J dropped 2; count of bases not matched to a gene: 3. Patients in Seattle were enrolled during active infection, then followed longitudinally. This clone is a singleton in its sample. Measured with immunoSEQ multiplex PCR; TCRdb has only the in-frame clones, and not every one. This sample has 200,000 to 250,000 clones, with 85% found just once. The chain has TRBV5-1 and TRBJ2-7; 9 bases are shared with TRBD1. The sequence was collected from a woman aged 65 to 85 with COVID-19, enrolled during active disease. Sequencing was performed on peripheral blood. The CDR3 nucleotides read TGCGCCAGCAGCTCCGGGACAGGGACCTACGAGCAGTACTTC. This codes for CASSSGTGTYEQYF.